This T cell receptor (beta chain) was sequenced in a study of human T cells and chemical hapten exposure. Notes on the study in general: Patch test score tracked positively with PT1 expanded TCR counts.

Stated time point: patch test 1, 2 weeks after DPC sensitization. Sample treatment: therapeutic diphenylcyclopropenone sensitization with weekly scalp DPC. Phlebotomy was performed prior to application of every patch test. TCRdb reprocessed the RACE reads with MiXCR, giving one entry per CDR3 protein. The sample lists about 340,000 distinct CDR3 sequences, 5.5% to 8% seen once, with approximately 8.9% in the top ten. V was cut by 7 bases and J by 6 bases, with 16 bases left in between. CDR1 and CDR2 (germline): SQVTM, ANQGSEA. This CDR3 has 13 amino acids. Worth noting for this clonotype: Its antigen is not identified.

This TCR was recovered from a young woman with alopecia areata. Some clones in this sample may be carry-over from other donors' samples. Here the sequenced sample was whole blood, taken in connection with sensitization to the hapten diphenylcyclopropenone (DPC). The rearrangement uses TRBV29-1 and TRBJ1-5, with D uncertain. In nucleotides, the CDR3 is TGCAGCGCCGGAATGGGGTTTTCTCAGCCCCAGCATTTT. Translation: CSAGMGFSQPQHF. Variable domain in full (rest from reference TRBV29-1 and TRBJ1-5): SAVISQKPSRDICQRGTSLTIQCQVDSQVTMMFWYRQQPGQSLTLIATANQGSEATYESGFVIDKFPISRPNLTFSTLTVSNMSPEDSSIYLCSAGMGFSQPQHFGDGTRLSIL.